This entry describes one TCR beta chain. Its cognate antigen is unknown. The use of genomic DNA as template underpinned the TCR beta VDJ and CDR3 profiling. A single record per CDR3 protein comes from TCRdb applying MiXCR to the reads. The repertoire holds 270,000 or so distinct CDR3 sequences, with approximately 86% as singletons. The sample is drawn from a study of CD8+CD57+ T cells in acquired aplastic anemia. Study-wide results and limits: For CD8+ Simpson's diversity, patients and controls showed no significant difference.

The CDR3 length is 16 residues. With 6 bases removed from V and 14 bases from J, the gap between germline ends came to 29 bases. Germline V CDR1 and CDR2: SNHLY, FYNNEI. For sequencing, patients were chosen who had shown expansion of CD8+CD57+ cells by flow cytometry. Sequencing was performed on sorted CD4+, CD8+, or CD8+CD57+ T cells (not recorded which) from PBMCs. The V and J genes are TRBV2 and TRBJ2-1; tentative D call: TRBD1 (7 bases). This receptor was obtained from a human donor with aplastic anemia. The CDR3 DNA reads TGTGCCAGCAGCCAGGGGGGCGCAGACGGTCAGGATGTGGAGTTCTTC. Translating it yields CASSQGGADGQDVEFF.